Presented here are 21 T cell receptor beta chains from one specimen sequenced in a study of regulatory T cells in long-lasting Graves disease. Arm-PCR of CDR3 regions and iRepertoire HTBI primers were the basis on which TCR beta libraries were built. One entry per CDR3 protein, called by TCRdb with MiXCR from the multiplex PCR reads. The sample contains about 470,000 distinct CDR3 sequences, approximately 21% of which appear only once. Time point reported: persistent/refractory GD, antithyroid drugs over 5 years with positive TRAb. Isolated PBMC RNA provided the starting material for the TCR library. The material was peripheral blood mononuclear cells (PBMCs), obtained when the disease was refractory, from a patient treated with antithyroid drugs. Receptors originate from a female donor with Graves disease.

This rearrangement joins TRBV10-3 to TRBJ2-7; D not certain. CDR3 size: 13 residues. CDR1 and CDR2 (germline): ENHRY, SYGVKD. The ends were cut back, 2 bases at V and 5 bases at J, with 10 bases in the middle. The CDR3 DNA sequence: TGTGCCATCAGTGAGGCCGCCAGACACGAGCAGTACTTC. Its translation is CAISEAARHEQYF.

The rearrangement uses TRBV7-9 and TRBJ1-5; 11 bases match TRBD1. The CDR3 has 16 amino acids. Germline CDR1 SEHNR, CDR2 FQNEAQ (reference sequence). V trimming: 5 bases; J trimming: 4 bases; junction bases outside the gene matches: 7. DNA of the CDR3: TGTGCCAGCAGCCTATCGGACAGGGGGCGAAATCAGCCCCAGCATTTT. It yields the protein CASSLSDRGRNQPQHF. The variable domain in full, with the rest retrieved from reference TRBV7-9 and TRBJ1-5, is DTGVSQNPRHKITKRGQNVTFRCDPISEHNRLYWYRQTLGQGPEFLTYFQNEAQLEKSRLLSDRFSAERPKGSFSTLEIQRTEQGDSAMYLCASSLSDRGRNQPQHFGDGTRLSIL.

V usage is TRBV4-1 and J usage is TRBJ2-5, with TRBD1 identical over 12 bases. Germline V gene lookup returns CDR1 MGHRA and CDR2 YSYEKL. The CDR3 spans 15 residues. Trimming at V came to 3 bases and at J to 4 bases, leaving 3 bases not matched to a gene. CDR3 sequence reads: CASSHGTGGRETQYF. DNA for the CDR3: TGCGCCAGCAGCCACGGGACAGGGGGCCGAGAGACCCAGTACTTC.

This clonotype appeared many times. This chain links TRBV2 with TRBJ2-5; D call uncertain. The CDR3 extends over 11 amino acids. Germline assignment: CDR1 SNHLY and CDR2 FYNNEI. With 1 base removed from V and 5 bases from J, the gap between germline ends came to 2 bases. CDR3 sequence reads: CASSEEETQYF. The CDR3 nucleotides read TGTGCCAGCAGTGAAGAGGAGACCCAGTACTTC.

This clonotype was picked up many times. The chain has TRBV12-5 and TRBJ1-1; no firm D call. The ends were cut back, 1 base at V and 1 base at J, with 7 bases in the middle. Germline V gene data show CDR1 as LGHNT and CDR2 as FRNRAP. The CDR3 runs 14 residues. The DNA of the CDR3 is TGTGCTAGTGGTTTGGGCGTGAGGAACACTGAAGCTTTCTTT. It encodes CASGLGVRNTEAFF.

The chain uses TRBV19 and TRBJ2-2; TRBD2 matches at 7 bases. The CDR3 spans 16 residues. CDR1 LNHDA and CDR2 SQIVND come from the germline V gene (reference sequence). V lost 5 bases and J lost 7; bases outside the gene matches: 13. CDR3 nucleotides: TGTGCCAGTAGTTCAGCAGTGGCAGGGAGGGACGGGGAGCTGTTTTTT. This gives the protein CASSSAVAGRDGELFF. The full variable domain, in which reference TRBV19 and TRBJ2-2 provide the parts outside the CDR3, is DGGITQSPKYLFRKEGQNVTLSCEQNLNHDAMYWYRQDPGQGLRLIYYSQIVNDFQKGDIAEGYSVSREKKESFPLTVTSAQKNPTAFYLCASSSAVAGRDGELFFGEGSRLTVL.

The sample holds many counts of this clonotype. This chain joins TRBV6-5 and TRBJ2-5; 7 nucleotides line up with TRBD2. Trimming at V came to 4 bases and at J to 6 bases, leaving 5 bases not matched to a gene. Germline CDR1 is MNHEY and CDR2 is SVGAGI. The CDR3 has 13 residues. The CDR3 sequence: CASSSRLAKTQYF. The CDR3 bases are TGTGCCAGCAGTTCCCGACTAGCAAAGACCCAGTACTTC.

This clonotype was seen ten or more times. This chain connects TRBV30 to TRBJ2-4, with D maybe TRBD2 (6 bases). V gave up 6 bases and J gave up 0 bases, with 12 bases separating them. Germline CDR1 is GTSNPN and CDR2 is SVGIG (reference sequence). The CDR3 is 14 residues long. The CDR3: CACVPGVAKNIQYF. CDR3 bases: TGTGCCTGCGTTCCGGGGGTAGCCAAAAACATTCAGTACTTC.

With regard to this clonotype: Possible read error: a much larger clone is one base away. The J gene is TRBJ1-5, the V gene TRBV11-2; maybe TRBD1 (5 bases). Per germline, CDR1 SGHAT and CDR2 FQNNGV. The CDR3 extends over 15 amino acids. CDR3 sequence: CASSLNPQGYHPQHF. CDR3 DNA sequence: TGTGCCAGCAGCTTGAACCCTCAGGGCTATCACCCCCAGCATTTT. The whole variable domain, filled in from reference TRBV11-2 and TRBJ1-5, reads EAGVAQSPRYKIIEKRQSVAFWCNPISGHATLYWYQQILGQGPKLLIQFQNNGVVDDSQLPKDRFSAERLKGVDSTLKIQPAKLEDSAVYLCASSLNPQGYHPQHFGDGTRLSIL.

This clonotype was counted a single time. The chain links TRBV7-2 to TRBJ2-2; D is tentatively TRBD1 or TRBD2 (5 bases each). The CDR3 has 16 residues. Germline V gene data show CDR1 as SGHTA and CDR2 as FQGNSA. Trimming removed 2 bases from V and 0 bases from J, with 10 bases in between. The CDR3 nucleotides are TGTGCCAGCAGCTTAACCGGGGCGGCGAACACCGGGGAGCTGTTTTTT. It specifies CASSLTGAANTGELFF.

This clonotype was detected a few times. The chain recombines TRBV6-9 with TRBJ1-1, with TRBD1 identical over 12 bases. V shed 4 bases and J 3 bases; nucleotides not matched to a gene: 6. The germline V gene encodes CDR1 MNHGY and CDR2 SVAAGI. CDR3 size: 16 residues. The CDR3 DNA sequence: TGTGCCAGCAGTTCGGGACAGGGGGCGCCGGACACTGAAGCTTTCTTT. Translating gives CASSSGQGAPDTEAFF.

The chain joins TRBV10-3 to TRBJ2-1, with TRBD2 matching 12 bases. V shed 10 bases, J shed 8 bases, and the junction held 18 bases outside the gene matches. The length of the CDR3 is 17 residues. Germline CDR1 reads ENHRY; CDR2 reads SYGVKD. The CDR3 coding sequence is TGTGCCACCGGGGGCAGACCTAGCGGGGGGGCCCAGGATGAGCAGTTCTTC. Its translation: CATGGRPSGGAQDEQFF.

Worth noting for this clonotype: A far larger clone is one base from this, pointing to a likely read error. CDR3 DNA: TGTGCCAGCAGTTACGGCCCAAACCCTGAAGCTTTCTTT. Translation: CASSYGPNPEAFF. The V and J genes are TRBV6-2 or TRBV6-3 and TRBJ1-1; D gene ambiguous. V was pared by 2 bases and J by 6 bases, with 10 bases between. Germline CDR1 MNHEY, CDR2 SVGEGT. This CDR3 contains 13 residues.

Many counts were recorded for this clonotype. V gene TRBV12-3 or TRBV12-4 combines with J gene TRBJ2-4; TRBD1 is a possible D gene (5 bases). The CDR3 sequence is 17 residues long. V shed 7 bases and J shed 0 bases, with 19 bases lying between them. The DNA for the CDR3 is TGTGCCAGCAAGCCAAGGGGCGGAAACTTAGCCAAAAACATTCAGTACTTC. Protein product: CASKPRGGNLAKNIQYF.

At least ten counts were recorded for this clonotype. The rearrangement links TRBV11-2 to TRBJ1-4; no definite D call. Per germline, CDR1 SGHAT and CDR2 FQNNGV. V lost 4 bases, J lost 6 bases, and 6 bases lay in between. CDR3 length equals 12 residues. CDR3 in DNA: TGTGCCAGCAGCTCGGATTATGAAAAACTGTTTTTT. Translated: CASSSDYEKLFF. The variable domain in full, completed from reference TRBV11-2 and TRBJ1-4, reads EAGVAQSPRYKIIEKRQSVAFWCNPISGHATLYWYQQILGQGPKLLIQFQNNGVVDDSQLPKDRFSAERLKGVDSTLKIQPAKLEDSAVYLCASSSDYEKLFFGSGTQLSVL.

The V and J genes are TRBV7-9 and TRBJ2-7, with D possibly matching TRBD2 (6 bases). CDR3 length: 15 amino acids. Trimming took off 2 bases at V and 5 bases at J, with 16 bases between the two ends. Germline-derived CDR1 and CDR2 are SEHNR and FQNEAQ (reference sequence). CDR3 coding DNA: TGTGCCAGCAGCTTATTCAGCGGCGGGACGGACGAGCAGTACTTC. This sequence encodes CASSLFSGGTDEQYF.

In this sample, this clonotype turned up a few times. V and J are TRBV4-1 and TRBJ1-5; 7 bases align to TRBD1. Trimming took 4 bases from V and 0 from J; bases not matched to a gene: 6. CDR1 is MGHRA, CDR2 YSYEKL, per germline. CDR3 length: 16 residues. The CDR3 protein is CASSPGTVTSNQPQHF. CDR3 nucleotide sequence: TGCGCCAGCAGCCCCGGGACAGTTACTAGCAATCAGCCCCAGCATTTT.

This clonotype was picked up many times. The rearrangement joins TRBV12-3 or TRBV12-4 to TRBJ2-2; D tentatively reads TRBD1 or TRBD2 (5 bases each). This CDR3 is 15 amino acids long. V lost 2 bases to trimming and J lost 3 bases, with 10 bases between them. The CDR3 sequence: CASSLTLGDTGELFF. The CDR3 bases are TGTGCCAGCAGTTTAACCTTGGGGGACACCGGGGAGCTGTTTTTT.

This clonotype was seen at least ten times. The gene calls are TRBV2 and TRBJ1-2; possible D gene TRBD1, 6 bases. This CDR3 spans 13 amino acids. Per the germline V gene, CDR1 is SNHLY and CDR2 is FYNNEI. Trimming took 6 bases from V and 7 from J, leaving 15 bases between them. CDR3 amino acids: CASRENRALGYTF. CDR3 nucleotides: TGTGCCAGCAGAGAAAACAGGGCTCTTGGCTACACCTTC.

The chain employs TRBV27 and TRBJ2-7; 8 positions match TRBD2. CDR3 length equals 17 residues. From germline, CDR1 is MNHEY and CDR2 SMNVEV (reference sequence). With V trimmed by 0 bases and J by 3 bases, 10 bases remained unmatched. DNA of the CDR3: TGTGCCAGCAGTTTATCGGGCCAGCGGGGGCCCTACTACGAGCAGTACTTC. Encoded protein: CASSLSGQRGPYYEQYF.

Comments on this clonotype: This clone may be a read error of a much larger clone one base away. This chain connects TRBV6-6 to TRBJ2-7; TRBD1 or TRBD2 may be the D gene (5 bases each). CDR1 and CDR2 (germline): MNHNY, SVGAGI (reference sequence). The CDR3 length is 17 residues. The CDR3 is CASSYESGTTSSYEQHF. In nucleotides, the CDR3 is TGTGCCAGCAGTTACGAGTCTGGGACGACCAGTTCCTACGAGCAGCACTTC.